One and the same sample provided the 21 T cell receptor beta chains below, sequenced in a study of T cell responses to AZD1222 COVID-19 vaccine. The assay was immunoSEQ multiplex PCR, and TCRdb's table has in-frame clones only and misses some. Seen here are about 160,000 clones, around 89% observed once, and the top ten hold 6.9%. The sequencing used peripheral blood, collected on day 0 of AZD1222 vaccination. Receptor source: an adult in good health.

V gene TRBV27 combines with J gene TRBJ2-5; D unresolved. The CDR3 is made up of 13 amino acids. Germline V gene sequence: CDR1 MNHEY, CDR2 SMNVEV (reference sequence). The ends were cut back, 6 bases at V and 4 bases at J, with 12 bases in the middle. The CDR3: CASSPSFSETQYF. CDR3 coding DNA: TGTGCCAGCAGCCCTAGTTTTTCAGAGACCCAGTACTTC.

This chain links TRBV25-1 with TRBJ1-3; the D is unclear. The CDR3 sequence is 14 residues long. V lost 5 bases and J lost 3, with 11 bases in between. The germline CDR1 and CDR2 sequences are MGHDK and SYGVNS. Here the CDR3 reads CASSNPMGGNTIYF. For the CDR3, the DNA is TGTGCCAGCAGTAACCCAATGGGTGGAAACACCATATATTTT.

The V call is TRBV7-9, the J call TRBJ1-2, with D possibly matching TRBD1 (6 bases). This CDR3 is built from 18 residues. V was clipped by 4 bases and J by 4 bases, with 25 bases between them. In germline, CDR1 is SEHNR, CDR2 FQNEAQ (reference sequence). The CDR3 loop reads CASSSPSRDTPSIYGYTF. CDR3 sequence (DNA): TGTGCCAGCAGCTCGCCCTCCCGGGACACCCCGAGCATCTATGGCTACACCTTC.

The rearrangement uses TRBV7-8 and TRBJ2-5, with D perhaps TRBD1 (5 bases). Trimming cost V 4 bases and J 5 bases, with 11 bases left between them. The CDR3 is 13 residues long. Germline V gene data show CDR1 as SGHVS and CDR2 as FQNEAQ. The CDR3 nucleotides are TGTGCCAGCAGCTCGGACAAGGGGGAGACCCAGTACTTC. Translation: CASSSDKGETQYF.

The chain carries TRBV5-1 and TRBJ1-5; TRBD1 aligns across 8 bases. This CDR3 region has 14 residues. Germline values: CDR1 SGHRS, CDR2 YFSETQ. J gave up 7 bases and V 2 bases, and 5 bases lay outside the gene matches. The CDR3 region is CASSFDRGTQPQHF. CDR3 DNA sequence: TGCGCCAGCAGCTTTGACAGGGGCACACAGCCCCAGCATTTT.

The V call is TRBV14, the J call TRBJ1-1; D gene ambiguous. Trimming removed 5 bases at V and 0 bases at J, with 10 bases between. CDR3 length: 14 amino acids. The germline V gene encodes CDR1 SGHDN and CDR2 FVKESK. The CDR3 is CASSVRTMNTEAFF. The CDR3 bases are TGTGCCAGCAGCGTCCGGACTATGAACACTGAAGCTTTCTTT.

V is TRBV6-5 and J is TRBJ2-3; no clear D. Germline lookup yields CDR1 MNHEY and CDR2 SVGAGI. The CDR3 totals 13 residues. V gave up 4 bases and J gave up 6 bases, with 11 bases separating them. CDR3 coding DNA: TGTGCCAGCAGTTGGAATGAGTGGGATACGCAGTATTTT. It encodes CASSWNEWDTQYF.

The chain couples TRBV9 to TRBJ2-1; 8 nucleotides agree with TRBD2. The V gene end was trimmed by 1 base and the J gene end by 1 base; junction bases not matched to a gene: 4. In germline, CDR1 is SGDLS, CDR2 YYNGEE. The CDR3 runs 16 residues. The CDR3 here is CASSVRAGASYNEQFF. CDR3 coding DNA: TGTGCCAGCAGCGTAAGAGCGGGGGCTTCCTACAATGAGCAGTTCTTC.

V gene TRBV2 combines with J gene TRBJ2-7; D is perhaps TRBD1 (6 bases). The CDR3 covers 15 residues. V lost 7 bases and J lost 3, with 19 bases in between. In germline, CDR1 is SNHLY, CDR2 FYNNEI. The CDR3 spells CASTEGDIALYEQYV. The CDR3 nucleotides are TGTGCCAGCACCGAGGGGGACATCGCCCTCTACGAGCAGTACGTC.

This chain uses TRBV2 with TRBJ1-5, with D perhaps matching TRBD1 (5 bases). The CDR3 runs 14 residues. The V gene lost 5 bases and the J gene lost 6 bases, with 14 bases spanning the gap. The germline V gene has CDR1 SNHLY and CDR2 FYNNEI. CDR3 amino acids: CASSLGQGIQPQHF. The CDR3 DNA sequence: TGTGCCAGCAGTTTGGGGCAGGGTATTCAGCCCCAGCATTTT. The variable domain in full, completed from reference TRBV2 and TRBJ1-5, reads EPEVTQTPSHQVTQMGQEVILRCVPISNHLYFYWYRQILGQKVEFLVSFYNNEISEKSEIFDDQFSVERPDGSNFTLKIRSTKLEDSAMYFCASSLGQGIQPQHFGDGTRLSIL.

V and J are TRBV21-1 and TRBJ2-1; TRBD1, as called in the table, went unchecked against the DNA. TRBV21-1 is flagged as a pseudogene. CDR3 size: 16 residues. In DNA, the CDR3 is TGTGCCAGCAAAGCAACAGGGAAGTCCGGATACAATGAGCAGTTCTTC. Encoded protein: CASKATGKSGYNEQFF.

This rearrangement joins TRBV10-1 to TRBJ1-6; D gene ambiguous. Trimming removed 0 bases from V and 14 bases from J, with 14 bases in between. The CDR3 length is 14 residues. Germline CDR1 WNHNN, CDR2 SYGVQD (reference sequence). CDR3 protein: CASSESAGSRALHF. The CDR3 DNA sequence: TGCGCCAGCAGTGAGTCGGCCGGGTCTAGGGCCCTCCACTTT.

This rearrangement joins TRBV2 to TRBJ1-6, with D possibly being TRBD1 (5 bases). Germline CDR1 reads SNHLY; CDR2 reads FYNNEI. This CDR3 region has 13 residues. V lost 2 bases to trimming and J lost 13 bases, with 12 bases between them. CDR3 amino acids: CASSEPQGSPLHF. The DNA of the CDR3 is TGTGCCAGCAGTGAACCCCAGGGATCCCCCCTCCACTTT.

The V call is TRBV5-4, the J call TRBJ2-1; TRBD2 matches 7 bases. The CDR3 consists of 16 residues. CDR1 and CDR2 from the germline V gene are SGHNT and YYREEE (reference sequence). Trimming took 4 bases from V and 0 from J; bases not matched to a gene: 7. CDR3 coding DNA: TGTGCCAGCAGCCGGGGGAGGGATAGCTCCTACAATGAGCAGTTCTTC. Its translation: CASSRGRDSSYNEQFF.

The chain couples TRBV2 to TRBJ2-6, with D uncertain. Germline V lookup: CDR1 SNHLY, CDR2 FYNNEI. Trimming shortened V by 3 bases and J by 3 bases, and 9 bases separated the two germline ends. CDR3 size: 15 residues. The CDR3 sequence is CASSDGPDGANVLTF. In DNA form, the CDR3 reads TGTGCCAGCAGTGACGGGCCGGATGGGGCCAACGTCCTGACTTTC.

The chain couples TRBV9 to TRBJ1-2; unclear D gene. This CDR3 region has 15 residues. CDR1 is SGDLS and CDR2 is YYNGEE in the germline V gene. V shed 2 bases and J shed 3 bases, with 14 bases lying between them. In DNA, the CDR3 is TGTGCCAGCAGCGTGCGAGGGAGTGGTGACTATGGCTACACCTTC. Its protein is CASSVRGSGDYGYTF.

This chain uses TRBV6-5 with TRBJ2-7; TRBD1 is a possible D gene (6 bases). The CDR3 runs 13 residues. V was trimmed by 2 bases and J by 6 bases, leaving 11 bases between them. CDR1 and CDR2 from the germline V gene are MNHEY and SVGAGI. This chain's CDR3 is CASSYGQGTEQYF. The CDR3 coding sequence is TGTGCCAGCAGTTACGGCCAGGGGACCGAGCAGTACTTC.

The V and J genes are TRBV10-3 and TRBJ2-7, with D maybe TRBD1 (6 bases). The V and J ends lost 6 bases and 6 bases respectively, with 15 bases between them. Looked up from germline, CDR1 is ENHRY and CDR2 is SYGVKD. This CDR3 comprises 13 residues. CDR3 residues: CAISRYPGVEQYV. The CDR3 DNA follows: TGTGCCATCAGCAGATATCCAGGGGTCGAGCAGTACGTC.

The chain is built from TRBV5-1 and TRBJ2-7, with D possibly TRBD1 on 6 matching bases. The CDR3 consists of 15 residues. Trimming pared 1 base from V and 5 bases from J, leaving 16 bases between. CDR1 SGHRS and CDR2 YFSETQ come from the germline V gene. The CDR3 DNA sequence: TGCGCCAGCAGCTTGTATGGGGGCGGTCATGACGAGCAGTACTTC. Translating it yields CASSLYGGGHDEQYF.

The chain employs TRBV4-1 and TRBJ1-3; no definite D call. The CDR3 totals 17 residues. The ends were cut back, 3 bases at V and 4 bases at J, with 19 bases in the middle. Germline-derived CDR1 and CDR2 are MGHRA and YSYEKL. CDR3 region: CASSQVKSGLGGNTIYF. Here the CDR3 DNA reads TGCGCCAGCAGCCAGGTTAAGTCGGGATTGGGAGGAAACACCATATATTTT.

The chain combines TRBV7-2 with TRBJ2-5; 8 positions agree with TRBD1. V gave up 5 bases and J gave up 4 bases; unmatched junction bases: 9. This CDR3 has 15 residues. Germline assignment: CDR1 SGHTA and CDR2 FQGNSA. CDR3: CASSRYTDRGETQYF. The CDR3 DNA follows: TGTGCCAGCAGCCGCTACACTGACAGGGGAGAGACCCAGTACTTC.